This T cell receptor (beta chain) was profiled in a study of CD8 T cells in ankylosing spondylitis. Each CDR3 protein is one row after TCRdb ran MiXCR on the 5' RACE reads. The table has 120,000 to 150,000 distinct CDR3 sequences, 7.5% to 9.5% seen once. This clonotype was observed a handful of times. Germline V CDR1 and CDR2: MGHDK, SYGVNS. Trimming shortened V by 3 bases and J by 3 bases, and 5 bases separated the two germline ends. CDR3 length: 12 amino acids. The V gene is TRBV25-1, the J gene TRBJ1-1; D gene unclear. Material: synovial fluid, either unsorted or a sorted T cell fraction (not recorded which). This receptor was taken from a male donor with ankylosing spondylitis. CDR3 DNA: TGTGCCAGCAGTGATCCACACACTGAAGCTTTCTTT. This encodes CASSDPHTEAFF.